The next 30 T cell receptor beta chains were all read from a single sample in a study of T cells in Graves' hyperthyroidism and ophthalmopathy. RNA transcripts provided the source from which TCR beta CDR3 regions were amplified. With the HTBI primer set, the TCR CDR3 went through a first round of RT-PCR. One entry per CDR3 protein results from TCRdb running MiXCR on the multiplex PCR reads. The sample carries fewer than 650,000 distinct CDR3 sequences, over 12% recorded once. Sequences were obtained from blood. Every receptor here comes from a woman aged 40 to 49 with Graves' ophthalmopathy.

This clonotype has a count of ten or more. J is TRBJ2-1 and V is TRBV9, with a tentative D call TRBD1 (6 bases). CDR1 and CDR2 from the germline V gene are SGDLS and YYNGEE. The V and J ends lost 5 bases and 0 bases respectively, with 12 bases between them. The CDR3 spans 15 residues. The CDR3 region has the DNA TGTGCCAGCAGGGCCACAGGGAGCTCCTACAATGAGCAGTTCTTC. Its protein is CASRATGSSYNEQFF.

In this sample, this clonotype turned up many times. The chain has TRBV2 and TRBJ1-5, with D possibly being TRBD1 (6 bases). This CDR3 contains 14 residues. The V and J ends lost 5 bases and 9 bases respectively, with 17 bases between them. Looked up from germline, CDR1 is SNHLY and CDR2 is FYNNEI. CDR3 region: CASSLTGIGSPQHF. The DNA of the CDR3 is TGTGCCAGCAGTCTTACAGGGATAGGATCGCCCCAGCATTTT.

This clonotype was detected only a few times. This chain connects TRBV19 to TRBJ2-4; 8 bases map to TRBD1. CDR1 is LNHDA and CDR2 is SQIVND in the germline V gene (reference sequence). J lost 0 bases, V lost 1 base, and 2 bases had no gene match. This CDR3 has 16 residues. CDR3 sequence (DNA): TGTGCCAGTAGTATAGGGACAGGGTTAGCCAAAAACATTCAGTACTTC. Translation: CASSIGTGLAKNIQYF.

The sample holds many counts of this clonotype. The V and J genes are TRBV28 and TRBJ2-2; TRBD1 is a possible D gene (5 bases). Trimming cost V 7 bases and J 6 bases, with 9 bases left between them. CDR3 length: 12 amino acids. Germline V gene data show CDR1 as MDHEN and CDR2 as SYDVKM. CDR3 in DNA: TGTGCCAGCACCAGGGATGCCGGGGAGCTGTTTTTT. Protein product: CASTRDAGELFF.

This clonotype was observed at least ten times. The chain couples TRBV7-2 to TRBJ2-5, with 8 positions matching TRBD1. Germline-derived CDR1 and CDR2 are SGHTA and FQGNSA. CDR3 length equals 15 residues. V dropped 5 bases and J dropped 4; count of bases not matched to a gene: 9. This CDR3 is CASSLDRGLAETQYF. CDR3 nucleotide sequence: TGTGCCAGCAGCCTAGACAGGGGTTTGGCAGAGACCCAGTACTTC.

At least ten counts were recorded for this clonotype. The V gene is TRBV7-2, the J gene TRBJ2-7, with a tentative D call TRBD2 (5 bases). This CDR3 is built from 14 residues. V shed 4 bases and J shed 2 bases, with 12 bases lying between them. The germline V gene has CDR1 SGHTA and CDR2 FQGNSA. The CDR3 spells CASSSTSTAYEQYF. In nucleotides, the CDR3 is TGTGCCAGCAGCTCAACTAGTACTGCCTACGAGCAGTACTTC.

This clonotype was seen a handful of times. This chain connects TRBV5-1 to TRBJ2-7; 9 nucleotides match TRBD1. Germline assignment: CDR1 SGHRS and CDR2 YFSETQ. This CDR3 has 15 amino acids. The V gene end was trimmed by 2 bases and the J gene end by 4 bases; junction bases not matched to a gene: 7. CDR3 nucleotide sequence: TGCGCCAGCAGCTTTGTTACGGGACAGGGATACGAGCAGTACTTC. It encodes CASSFVTGQGYEQYF.

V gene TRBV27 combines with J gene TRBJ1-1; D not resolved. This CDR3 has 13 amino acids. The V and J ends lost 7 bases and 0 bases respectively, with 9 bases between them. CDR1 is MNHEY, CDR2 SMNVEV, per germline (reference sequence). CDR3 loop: CASKIGMNTEAFF. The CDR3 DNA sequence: TGTGCCAGCAAGATTGGTATGAACACTGAAGCTTTCTTT.

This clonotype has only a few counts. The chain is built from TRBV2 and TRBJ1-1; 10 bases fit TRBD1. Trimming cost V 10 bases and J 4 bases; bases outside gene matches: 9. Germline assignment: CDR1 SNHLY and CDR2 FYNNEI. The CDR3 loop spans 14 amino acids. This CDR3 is CATTPGTGATEAFF. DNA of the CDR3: TGTGCCACCACGCCCGGGACAGGGGCCACTGAAGCTTTCTTT.

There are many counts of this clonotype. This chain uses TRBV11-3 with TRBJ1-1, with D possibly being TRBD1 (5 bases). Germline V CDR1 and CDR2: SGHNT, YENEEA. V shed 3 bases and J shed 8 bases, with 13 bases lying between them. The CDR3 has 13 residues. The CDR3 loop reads CASSFRGASEAFF. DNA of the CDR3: TGTGCCAGCAGCTTCAGAGGGGCCTCCGAAGCTTTCTTT.

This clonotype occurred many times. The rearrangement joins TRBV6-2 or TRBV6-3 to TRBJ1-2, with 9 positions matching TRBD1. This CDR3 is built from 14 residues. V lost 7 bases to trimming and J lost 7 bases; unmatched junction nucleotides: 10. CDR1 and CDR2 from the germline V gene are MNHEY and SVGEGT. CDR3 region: CASTMTGGLFGYTF. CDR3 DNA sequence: TGTGCCAGCACTATGACAGGGGGATTGTTTGGCTACACCTTC.

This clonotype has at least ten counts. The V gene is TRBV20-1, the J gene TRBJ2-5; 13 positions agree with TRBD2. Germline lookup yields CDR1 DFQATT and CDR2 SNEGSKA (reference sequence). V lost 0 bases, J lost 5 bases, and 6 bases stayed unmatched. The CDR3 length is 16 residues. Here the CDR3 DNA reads TGCAGTGCTAGAGAATTGGGGACTAGCGGGAAGGAGACCCAGTACTTC. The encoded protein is CSARELGTSGKETQYF.

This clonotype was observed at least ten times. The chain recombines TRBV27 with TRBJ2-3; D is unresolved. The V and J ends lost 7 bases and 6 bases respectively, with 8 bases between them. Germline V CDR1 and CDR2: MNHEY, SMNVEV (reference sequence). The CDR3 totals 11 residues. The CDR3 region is CASTLGDTQYF. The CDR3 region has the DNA TGTGCCAGCACGCTCGGGGATACGCAGTATTTT.

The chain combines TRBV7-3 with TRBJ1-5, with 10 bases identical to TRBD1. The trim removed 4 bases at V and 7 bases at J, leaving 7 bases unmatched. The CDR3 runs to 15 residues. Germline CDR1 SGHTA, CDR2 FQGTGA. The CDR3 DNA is TGTGCCAGCAGCTGGGGACAGGGGTATTGGCAGCCCCAGCATTTT. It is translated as CASSWGQGYWQPQHF.

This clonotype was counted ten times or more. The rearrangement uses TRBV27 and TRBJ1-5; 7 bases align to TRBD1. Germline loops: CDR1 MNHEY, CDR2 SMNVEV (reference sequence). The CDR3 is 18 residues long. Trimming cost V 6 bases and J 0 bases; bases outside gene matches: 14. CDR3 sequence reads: CASRRFGTVGNSNQPQHF. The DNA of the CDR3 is TGTGCCAGCAGAAGATTCGGGACAGTGGGGAATAGCAATCAGCCCCAGCATTTT.

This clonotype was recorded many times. CDR3 residues: CSARREGTEAFF. The CDR3 bases are TGCAGTGCCAGACGGGAAGGGACTGAAGCTTTCTTT. The chain joins TRBV20-1 to TRBJ1-1; D is unclear. The V gene lost 6 bases and the J gene lost 5 bases, with 13 bases spanning the gap. Germline CDR1 reads DFQATT; CDR2 reads SNEGSKA (reference sequence). CDR3 length: 12 amino acids.

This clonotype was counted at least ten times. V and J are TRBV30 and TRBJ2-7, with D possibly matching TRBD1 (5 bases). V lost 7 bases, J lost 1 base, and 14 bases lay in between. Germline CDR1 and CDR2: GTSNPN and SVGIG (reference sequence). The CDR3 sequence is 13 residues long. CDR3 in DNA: TGTGCCTATGACAGCTCTCGGTCCTACGAGCAGTACTTC. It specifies CAYDSSRSYEQYF.

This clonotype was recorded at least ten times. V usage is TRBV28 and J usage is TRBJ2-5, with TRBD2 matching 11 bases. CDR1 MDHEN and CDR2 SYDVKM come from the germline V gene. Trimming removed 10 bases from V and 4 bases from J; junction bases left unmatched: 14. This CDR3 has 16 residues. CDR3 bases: TGTGCCACCGATGGGTTACTAGCGGGAGTTCGAGAGACCCAGTACTTC. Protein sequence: CATDGLLAGVRETQYF.

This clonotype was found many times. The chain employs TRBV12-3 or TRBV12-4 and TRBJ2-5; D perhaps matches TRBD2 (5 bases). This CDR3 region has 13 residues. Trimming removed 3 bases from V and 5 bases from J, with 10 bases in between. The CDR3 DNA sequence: TGTGCCAGCAGTTTCGGGGTTGGGGAGACCCAGTACTTC. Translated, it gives CASSFGVGETQYF.

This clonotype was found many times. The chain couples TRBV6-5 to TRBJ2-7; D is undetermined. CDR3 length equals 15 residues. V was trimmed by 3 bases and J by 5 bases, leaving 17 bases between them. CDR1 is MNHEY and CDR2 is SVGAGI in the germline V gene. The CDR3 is CASSYPALRANEQYF. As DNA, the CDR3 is TGTGCCAGCAGTTATCCCGCCCTTAGGGCCAACGAGCAGTACTTC.

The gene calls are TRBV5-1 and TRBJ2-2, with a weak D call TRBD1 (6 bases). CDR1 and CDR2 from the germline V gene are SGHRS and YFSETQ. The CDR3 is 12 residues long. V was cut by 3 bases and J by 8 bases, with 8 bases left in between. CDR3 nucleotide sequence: TGCGCCAGCAGCTCCGGACAGGGGGAGCTGTTTTTT. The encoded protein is CASSSGQGELFF.

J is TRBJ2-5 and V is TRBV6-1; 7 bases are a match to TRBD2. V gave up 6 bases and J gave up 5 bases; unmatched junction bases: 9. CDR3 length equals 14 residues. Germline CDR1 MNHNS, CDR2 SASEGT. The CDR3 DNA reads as TGTGCCAGCAGCCCACCCAGGGAGGGCGAGACCCAGTACTTC. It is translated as CASSPPREGETQYF.

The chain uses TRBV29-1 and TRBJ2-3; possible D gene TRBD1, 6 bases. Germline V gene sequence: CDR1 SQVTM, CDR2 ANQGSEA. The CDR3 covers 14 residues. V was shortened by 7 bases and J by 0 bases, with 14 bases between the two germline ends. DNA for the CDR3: TGCAGCGCCCAGGGGCTAGCCAGCACAGATACGCAGTATTTT. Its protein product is CSAQGLASTDTQYF.

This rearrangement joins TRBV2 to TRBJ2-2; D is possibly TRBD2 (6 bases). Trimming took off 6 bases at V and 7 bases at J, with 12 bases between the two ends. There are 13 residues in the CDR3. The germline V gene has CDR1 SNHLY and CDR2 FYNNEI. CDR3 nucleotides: TGTGCCAGCAGGCCGACTAGTATCGGGGAGCTGTTTTTT. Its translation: CASRPTSIGELFF.

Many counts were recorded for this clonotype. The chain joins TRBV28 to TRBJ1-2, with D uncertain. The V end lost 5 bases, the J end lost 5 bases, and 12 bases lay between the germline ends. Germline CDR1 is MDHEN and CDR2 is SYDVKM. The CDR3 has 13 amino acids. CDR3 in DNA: TGTGCCAGCAGTAGACGGACTGTATATGGCTACACCTTC. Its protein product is CASSRRTVYGYTF.

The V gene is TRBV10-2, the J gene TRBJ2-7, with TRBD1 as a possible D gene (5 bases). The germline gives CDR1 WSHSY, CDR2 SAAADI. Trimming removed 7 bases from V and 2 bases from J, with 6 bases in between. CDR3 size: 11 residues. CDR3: CASTTAYEQYF. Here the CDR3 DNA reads TGCGCCAGCACGACAGCCTACGAGCAGTACTTC.

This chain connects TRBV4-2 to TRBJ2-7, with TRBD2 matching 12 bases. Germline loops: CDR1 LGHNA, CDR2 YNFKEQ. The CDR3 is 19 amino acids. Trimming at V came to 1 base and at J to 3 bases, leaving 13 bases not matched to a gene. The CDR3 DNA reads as TGTGCCAGCAGCCAAGTGTCACCGGGACTAGCGGGTTTTGGCTACGAGCAGTACTTC. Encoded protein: CASSQVSPGLAGFGYEQYF.

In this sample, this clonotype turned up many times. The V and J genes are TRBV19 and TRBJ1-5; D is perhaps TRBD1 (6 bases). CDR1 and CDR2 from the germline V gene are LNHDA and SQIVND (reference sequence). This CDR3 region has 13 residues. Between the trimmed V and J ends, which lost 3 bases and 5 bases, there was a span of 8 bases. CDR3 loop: CASSMTGYQPQHF. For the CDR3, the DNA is TGTGCCAGTAGTATGACAGGCTATCAGCCCCAGCATTTT.

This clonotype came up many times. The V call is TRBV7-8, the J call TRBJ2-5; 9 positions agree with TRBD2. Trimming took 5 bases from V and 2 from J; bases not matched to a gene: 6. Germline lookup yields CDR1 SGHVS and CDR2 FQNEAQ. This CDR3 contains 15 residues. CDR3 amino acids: CASSQKRGVQETQYF. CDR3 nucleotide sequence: TGTGCCAGCAGCCAAAAGCGGGGGGTGCAAGAGACCCAGTACTTC.

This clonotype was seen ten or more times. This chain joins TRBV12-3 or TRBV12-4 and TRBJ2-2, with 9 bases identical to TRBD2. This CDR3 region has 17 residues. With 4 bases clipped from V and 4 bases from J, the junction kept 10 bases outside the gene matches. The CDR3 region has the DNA TGTGCCAGCAGTTCAATAGCGGGAGCACCGGGCACCGGGGAGCTGTTTTTT. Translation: CASSSIAGAPGTGELFF.